This T cell receptor beta chain was identified during a study of Graves' ophthalmopathy and Graves' hyperthyroidism. The authors amplified TCR beta CDR3 regions from RNA transcripts. The first-round RT-PCR employed HTBI primers together with the Qiagen OneStep RT-PCR kit. A multiplex PCR was then performed as the second round. Using its own MiXCR run on the multiplex PCR reads, TCRdb lists one record per CDR3 protein. Among around 1,000,000 distinct CDR3 sequences listed, 35% to 40% were seen once. Germline values: CDR1 ENHRY, CDR2 SYGVKD. This CDR3 region has 15 residues. V gave up 6 bases and J gave up 3 bases, with 16 bases separating them.

The material sequenced was peripheral blood or thyroid tissue (not recorded which). The gene calls are TRBV10-3 and TRBJ2-3; D ambiguous. This sequence was found in an adult man with Graves' hyperthyroidism. CDR3 protein: CAISPTRQETDTQYF. The CDR3 DNA is TGTGCCATCAGCCCAACGAGACAAGAAACAGATACGCAGTATTTT.